One sample yielded the 32 T cell receptor beta chains listed below, sequenced in a study of blood T cell repertoires in COVID-19. Clones were read by immunoSEQ multiplex PCR, and TCRdb kept only the in-frame ones, dropping some. The repertoire holds 250,000 to 300,000 clones, with 75% to 90% as singletons. Sample: peripheral blood. The source of these receptors is a woman aged 70-85 years with COVID-19, enrolled during active disease.

The chain links TRBV24-1 to TRBJ2-2, with 9 positions matching TRBD1. This CDR3 contains 15 residues. With V trimmed by 5 bases and J by 7 bases, 7 bases remained unmatched. The germline V gene encodes CDR1 KGHDR and CDR2 SFDVKD. The CDR3 spells CATSAPWTGDGELFF. CDR3 coding DNA: TGTGCCACCAGTGCCCCTTGGACAGGGGACGGGGAGCTGTTTTTT.

This clone has more than one count but fewer than ten. V is TRBV30 and J is TRBJ1-2; 7 bases map to TRBD1. Germline V gene sequence: CDR1 GTSNPN, CDR2 SVGIG (reference sequence). This CDR3 is built from 13 residues. The trim removed 5 bases at V and 6 bases at J, leaving 9 bases unmatched. CDR3 residues: CAWGDSPWDGYTF. CDR3 sequence (DNA): TGTGCCTGGGGGGACAGCCCCTGGGATGGCTACACCTTC.

The V call is TRBV5-1, the J call TRBJ1-2; 12 bases are shared with TRBD1. The CDR3 spans 14 residues. Germline V gene data show CDR1 as SGHRS and CDR2 as YFSETQ. V dropped 3 bases and J dropped 7; count of bases not matched to a gene: 4. DNA for the CDR3: TGCGCCAGCAGCTCGGGACAGGGGGCAGGTGGCTACACCTTC. It codes for CASSSGQGAGGYTF. Variable domain in full (rest from reference TRBV5-1 and TRBJ1-2): KAGVTQTPRYLIKTRGQQVTLSCSPISGHRSVSWYQQTPGQGLQFLFEYFSETQRNKGNFPGRFSGRQFSNSRSEMNVSTLELGDSALYLCASSSGQGAGGYTFGSGTRLTVV.

The CDR3 loop is CASSASAGGYEQYF. The CDR3 nucleotides read TGTGCCAGCAGCGCTTCAGCGGGGGGGTACGAGCAGTACTTC. The chain joins TRBV9 to TRBJ2-7; 10 bases fit TRBD2. Germline V CDR1 and CDR2: SGDLS, YYNGEE. V shed 3 bases, J shed 4 bases, and the junction held 4 bases outside the gene matches. This CDR3 spans 14 amino acids.

V is TRBV24-1 and J is TRBJ2-1; unclear D gene. This CDR3 contains 12 residues. CDR1 is KGHDR and CDR2 is SFDVKD in the germline V gene. Deletions cut 7 bases from V and 9 bases from J, with 12 bases between. Here the CDR3 reads CATSGVSTEQFF. For the CDR3, the DNA is TGTGCCACCAGCGGAGTTAGCACTGAGCAGTTCTTC.

CDR3: CASSLDSGGQETQYF. CDR3 nucleotides: TGTGCCAGCAGCTTAGATTCCGGAGGACAAGAGACCCAGTACTTC. This chain uses TRBV11-3 with TRBJ2-5; D may be TRBD2 (5 bases). Trimming took off 0 bases at V and 2 bases at J, with 10 bases between the two ends. The germline gives CDR1 SGHNT, CDR2 YENEEA. There are 15 residues in the CDR3.

The chain links TRBV4-3 to TRBJ2-4, with 8 bases matching TRBD2. The germline gives CDR1 LGHNA, CDR2 YSLEER. This CDR3 is built from 16 residues. After removal of 0 bases from V and 6 bases from J, the junction contained 7 bases not matched to a gene. CDR3 nucleotides: TGCGCCAGCAGCCAAGAGGTTAGCGGGACCACAAACATTCAGTACTTC. It codes for CASSQEVSGTTNIQYF.

This clone was seen only once. The V gene is TRBV6-5, the J gene TRBJ1-5, with D possibly matching TRBD1 (6 bases). With 4 bases removed from V and 6 bases from J, the gap between germline ends came to 19 bases. Germline V gene sequence: CDR1 MNHEY, CDR2 SVGAGI. The CDR3 runs to 16 residues. The CDR3 here is CASSSLEGGKTQPQHF. CDR3 coding DNA: TGTGCCAGCAGTTCCCTAGAAGGGGGTAAAACTCAGCCCCAGCATTTT.

The gene calls are TRBV27 and TRBJ2-7; TRBD1 matches at 9 bases. In germline, CDR1 is MNHEY, CDR2 SMNVEV (reference sequence). This CDR3 is 14 amino acids long. V dropped 5 bases and J dropped 5; count of bases not matched to a gene: 7. This CDR3 is CASSPGTGRNEQYF. Written as DNA, the CDR3 is TGTGCCAGCAGTCCAGGGACAGGGAGGAACGAGCAGTACTTC.

The genes are TRBV5-4 and TRBJ1-2; D not resolved. The V end was cut by 2 bases, the J end by 8 bases, with 19 bases between. Germline CDR1 SGHNT, CDR2 YYREEE (reference sequence). CDR3 length equals 15 residues. The CDR3 DNA follows: TGTGCCAGCAGCTTTGAAGCCTCTTCAACGGGGGGCTACACCTTC. Amino acids: CASSFEASSTGGYTF.

This chain uses TRBV29-1 with TRBJ2-3; a weak D match, TRBD1 (6 bases). CDR1 and CDR2 (germline): SQVTM, ANQGSEA. V was trimmed by 6 bases and J by 3 bases, leaving 13 bases between them. The CDR3 contains 13 residues. CDR3 coding DNA: TGCAGCGTCCACAGGGATGGGACAGATACGCAGTATTTT. This gives the protein CSVHRDGTDTQYF.

The chain links TRBV19 to TRBJ1-1, with D possibly matching TRBD1 (6 bases). This CDR3 is 14 amino acids long. Germline lookup yields CDR1 LNHDA and CDR2 SQIVND (reference sequence). Deletions cut 3 bases from V and 5 bases from J, with 13 bases between. This CDR3 reads CASSIGGWGTEAFF. In DNA form, the CDR3 reads TGTGCCAGTAGTATTGGGGGCTGGGGGACTGAAGCTTTCTTT.

This chain joins TRBV6-5 and TRBJ1-2; D may be TRBD1 (5 bases). Deletions cut 5 bases from V and 8 bases from J, with 18 bases between. The V gene's germline CDR1 is MNHEY and CDR2 SVGAGI. The CDR3 totals 14 residues. As DNA, the CDR3 is TGTGCCAGCAGTCAAACGGGAGGGGTAAGGGGCTACACCTTC. Protein sequence: CASSQTGGVRGYTF.

The chain uses TRBV7-7 and TRBJ2-1; 7 positions agree with TRBD2. CDR3 length equals 11 residues. V was pared by 10 bases and J by 7 bases, with 4 bases of the junction left unmatched. Germline V gene sequence: CDR1 SSHAT, CDR2 FNYEAQ (reference sequence). The CDR3 sequence is CATGGRNEQFF. The CDR3 DNA reads as TGTGCCACCGGGGGGAGGAATGAGCAGTTCTTC.

The chain is built from TRBV28 and TRBJ2-1; 9 nucleotides agree with TRBD2. This CDR3 has 15 residues. Germline CDR1 and CDR2: MDHEN and SYDVKM. V lost 6 bases, J lost 8 bases, and 11 bases stayed unmatched. The CDR3 bases are TGTGCCAGCAGCTTCCGGGATAGCGGGGGCTATGAGCAGTTCTTC. It codes for CASSFRDSGGYEQFF.

This sequence joins TRBV20-1 and TRBJ2-7; D perhaps matches TRBD1 (5 bases). The CDR3 sequence is 10 residues long. V lost 6 bases and J 5 bases, leaving 8 bases between the germline ends. CDR1 and CDR2 from the germline V gene are DFQATT and SNEGSKA (reference sequence). In DNA form, the CDR3 reads TGCAGTGCCAGGGCTGACGAGCAGTACTTC. This codes for CSARADEQYF.

The gene calls are TRBV5-1 and TRBJ1-1; D call uncertain. The CDR3 contains 13 residues. CDR1 and CDR2 from the germline V gene are SGHRS and YFSETQ. Trimming left V 7 bases short and J 2 bases short, with 12 bases between. The CDR3 coding sequence is TGCGCCAGCCGAAGCGGACTTAACACTGAAGCTTTCTTT. The encoded protein is CASRSGLNTEAFF.

This chain uses TRBV6-4 with TRBJ1-2; 10 nucleotides line up with TRBD1. Unmatched junction bases numbered 4, after V lost 10 bases and J lost 2 bases. In germline, CDR1 is MRHNA, CDR2 SNTAGT. There are 13 residues in the CDR3. The CDR3: CANGTGVNYGYTF. Here the CDR3 DNA reads TGTGCCAACGGGACAGGGGTGAACTATGGCTACACCTTC.

This clone occurred a few times. The chain links TRBV9 to TRBJ2-5, with TRBD2 identical over 7 bases. CDR3 size: 16 residues. J was trimmed by 2 bases and V by 4 bases; bases with no gene match: 11. Germline lookup yields CDR1 SGDLS and CDR2 YYNGEE. CDR3 sequence: CASSLGSGGGQETQYF. In nucleotides, the CDR3 is TGTGCCAGCAGCCTAGGTAGTGGGGGGGGACAAGAGACCCAGTACTTC.

The rearrangement joins TRBV24-1 to TRBJ2-5; D unclear. With 3 bases removed from V and 1 base from J, the gap between germline ends came to 11 bases. CDR3 size: 15 residues. CDR1 KGHDR and CDR2 SFDVKD come from the germline V gene. CDR3: CATSDPGKAQETQYF. For the CDR3, the DNA is TGTGCCACCAGTGATCCAGGAAAGGCCCAAGAGACCCAGTACTTC.

This clone is a singleton in its sample. The V and J genes are TRBV29-1 and TRBJ1-1; 8 positions agree with TRBD1. The CDR3 runs to 16 residues. Germline CDR1 and CDR2: SQVTM and ANQGSEA. Losses at the gene ends were 1 base for V and 0 bases for J; bases not matched to a gene: 7. CDR3 sequence (DNA): TGCAGCGTTGAAGGCGACAGGGGATCAATGAACACTGAAGCTTTCTTT. This sequence encodes CSVEGDRGSMNTEAFF.

The CDR3 reads CASSIGTSGVYEQYF. The CDR3 DNA is TGTGCCAGTAGTATTGGGACTAGCGGGGTCTACGAGCAGTACTTC. The chain uses TRBV19 and TRBJ2-7; 13 bases are shared with TRBD2. CDR3 length equals 15 residues. Germline V gene lookup returns CDR1 LNHDA and CDR2 SQIVND (reference sequence). Trimming cost V 3 bases and J 3 bases; bases outside gene matches: 2.

The chain couples TRBV5-1 to TRBJ2-5, with TRBD1 matching 11 bases. The CDR3 totals 15 residues. With V trimmed by 7 bases and J by 4 bases, 9 bases remained unmatched. Germline V lookup: CDR1 SGHRS, CDR2 YFSETQ. CDR3 DNA: TGCGCCAGCCGCTCCCGGACAGGGGGCAGAGAGACCCAGTACTTC. This gives the protein CASRSRTGGRETQYF.

The chain has TRBV11-3 and TRBJ2-7; 8 bases match TRBD2. V was pared by 5 bases and J by 0 bases, with 6 bases of the junction left unmatched. CDR3 length equals 15 residues. Germline assignment: CDR1 SGHNT and CDR2 YENEEA. CDR3 in DNA: TGTGCCAGCAGCCCCTCGCGGGGGGACTCCTACGAGCAGTACTTC. Amino acids: CASSPSRGDSYEQYF.

The V gene is TRBV29-1, the J gene TRBJ2-7; 7 bases match TRBD1. J was trimmed by 7 bases and V by 3 bases; bases with no gene match: 9. The CDR3 covers 13 residues. CDR1 SQVTM and CDR2 ANQGSEA come from the germline V gene. CDR3 nucleotide sequence: TGCAGCGTTGAGGGCGAGGGGGCGCGGGAGCAGTACTTC. This translates into CSVEGEGAREQYF.

This clone has only one observation. The V and J genes are TRBV7-9 and TRBJ2-6, with D uncertain. The V end was cut by 3 bases, the J end by 2 bases, with 5 bases between. Germline V gives CDR1 SEHNR, CDR2 FQNEAQ (reference sequence). There are 14 residues in the CDR3. CDR3 sequence: CASSLTTGANVLTF. CDR3 DNA sequence: TGTGCCAGCAGCTTGACAACTGGGGCCAACGTCCTGACTTTC. The variable domain in full, completed from reference TRBV7-9 and TRBJ2-6, reads DTGVSQNPRHKITKRGQNVTFRCDPISEHNRLYWYRQTLGQGPEFLTYFQNEAQLEKSRLLSDRFSAERPKGSFSTLEIQRTEQGDSAMYLCASSLTTGANVLTFGAGSRLTVL.

This clone showed up just once. The rearrangement joins TRBV7-2 to TRBJ2-3; 9 bases align to TRBD2. This CDR3 has 16 residues. Germline CDR1 reads SGHTA; CDR2 reads FQGNSA. The junction had 7 bases not matched to a gene; V was cut back by 5 bases and J by 1 base. CDR3 in DNA: TGTGCCAGCAGCCTCGGACTAGCGACGGGCACAGATACGCAGTATTTT. Its protein product is CASSLGLATGTDTQYF.

The V call is TRBV10-3, the J call TRBJ1-1, with a possible D match to TRBD1 (5 bases). CDR3 size: 12 residues. The V gene's germline CDR1 is ENHRY and CDR2 SYGVKD. V was pared by 8 bases and J by 2 bases, with 9 bases between. CDR3 in amino acids: CAIQRGNTEAFF. The DNA for the CDR3 is TGTGCCATCCAAAGGGGAAACACTGAAGCTTTCTTT.

The chain recombines TRBV27 with TRBJ1-1; TRBD1 might be the D (6 bases). The CDR3 is 15 residues long. Germline CDR1 MNHEY, CDR2 SMNVEV (reference sequence). Trimming left V 2 bases short and J 3 bases short, with 13 bases between. The CDR3 is CASSLHQGRYTEAFF. The CDR3 DNA reads TGTGCCAGCAGTTTACACCAGGGGAGATACACTGAAGCTTTCTTT.

The chain joins TRBV30 to TRBJ1-2, with D perhaps TRBD1 (6 bases). Germline loops: CDR1 GTSNPN, CDR2 SVGIG (reference sequence). The ends were cut back, 7 bases at V and 0 bases at J, with 21 bases in the middle. The length of the CDR3 is 16 residues. The CDR3 DNA reads as TGTGCCTCTCTGGGGGCAGGGCTGATTTCTAACTATGGCTACACCTTC. Residues: CASLGAGLISNYGYTF.

This chain links TRBV30 with TRBJ1-3; D is possibly TRBD1 (6 bases). Between the trimmed V and J ends, which lost 5 bases and 3 bases, there was a span of 14 bases. CDR3 length: 14 residues. Germline CDR1 reads GTSNPN; CDR2 reads SVGIG (reference sequence). In DNA, the CDR3 is TGTGCCTGGGAGGGGGGGCAAGGTGGAAACACCATATATTTT. As protein: CAWEGGQGGNTIYF.

The chain employs TRBV27 and TRBJ2-1, with TRBD1 matching over 11 bases. The CDR3 has 13 amino acids. Germline CDR1 MNHEY, CDR2 SMNVEV (reference sequence). Trimming removed 4 bases from V and 9 bases from J; junction bases left unmatched: 2. CDR3 region: CASSSGTGGEQFF. As DNA, the CDR3 is TGTGCCAGCAGTTCCGGGACAGGGGGTGAGCAGTTCTTC.